The 30 T cell receptor beta chains reported below all come from one sample, sequenced in a study of T cells after yellow fever vaccination (dated by TCRdb to the late 2010s). Sample treatment or condition, as interpreted from the label and publication: live attenuated yellow fever vaccine strain. Receptor libraries were prepared by 5' RACE. Sequencer: Illumina NovaSeq 6000. The public reads were run again by TCRdb, first through fastp at Q25 and then through MiXCR, and only productive beta chains were kept. Duplicate CDR3 protein sequences are folded into a single record with the most common DNA and genes. The sample table lists 100,000 to 150,000 distinct CDR3 sequences, roughly 8.2% of them with a count of one. The ten most abundant clones make up roughly 43% of the sample. The sample here was CD8+ T cells sorted from PBMCs, taken on the day of the yellow fever booster vaccination. All receptors derive from a man between 18 and 29 years old who received the YFV17D yellow fever vaccine.

The rearrangement joins TRBV25-1 to TRBJ2-1; D possibly uses TRBD1 or TRBD2 (5 bases each). CDR3 length: 15 residues. Germline V CDR1 and CDR2: MGHDK, SYGVNS. Trimming took off 2 bases at V and 7 bases at J, with 15 bases between the two ends. CDR3 sequence reads: CASSERASWGNEQFF. CDR3 in DNA: TGTGCCAGCAGTGAACGGGCTAGTTGGGGGAATGAGCAGTTCTTC.

The chain employs TRBV11-2 and TRBJ1-1; D unclear. Germline CDR1 reads SGHAT; CDR2 reads FQNNGV. CDR3 length: 11 amino acids. Between the trimmed V and J ends, which lost 6 bases and 13 bases, there was a span of 15 bases. CDR3 sequence (DNA): TGTGCCAGCAGGAAGGACGGGAAGCTTTTCTTT. As protein: CASRKDGKLFF.

The chain couples TRBV7-6 to TRBJ2-3, with 7 bases identical to TRBD1. The junction had 12 bases not matched to a gene; V was cut back by 4 bases and J by 5 bases. The germline V gene encodes CDR1 SGHVS and CDR2 FNYEAQ. CDR3 size: 16 residues. The chain's CDR3 is CASSSKEQGWGDTQYF. The CDR3 DNA reads TGTGCCAGCAGCTCGAAAGAACAGGGGTGGGGAGATACGCAGTATTTT.

V and J are TRBV7-2 and TRBJ1-1, with D hard to call. This CDR3 region has 12 residues. CDR1 and CDR2 from the germline V gene are SGHTA and FQGNSA. V was clipped by 1 base and J by 7 bases, with 7 bases between them. CDR3 amino acids: CASSLVGGEAFF. DNA for the CDR3: TGTGCCAGCAGCTTAGTTGGCGGTGAAGCTTTCTTT.

The chain couples TRBV20-1 to TRBJ2-5, with TRBD2 matching 14 bases. The germline gives CDR1 DFQATT, CDR2 SNEGSKA (reference sequence). V shed 3 bases and J 0 bases; nucleotides not matched to a gene: 6. The CDR3 consists of 17 residues. The CDR3 protein is CSASETSGGVHQETQYF. The CDR3, as DNA: TGCAGTGCTAGCGAGACTAGCGGGGGGGTCCACCAAGAGACCCAGTACTTC.

This clonotype was recorded at least ten times. V and J are TRBV15 and TRBJ2-1; the match to TRBD2 covers 9 bases. The CDR3 loop spans 16 amino acids. V was clipped by 0 bases and J by 4 bases; unmatched bases: 4. CDR1 and CDR2 (germline): LNHNV, YYDKDF (reference sequence). This chain's CDR3 is CATSREASGGYNEQFF. The CDR3 region has the DNA TGTGCCACCAGCAGAGAGGCGAGCGGGGGGTACAATGAGCAGTTCTTC.

The chain combines TRBV6-5 with TRBJ2-1, with 8 bases matching TRBD2. The V segment lost 5 bases and the J segment 0 bases; nucleotides outside the gene matches: 0. Per the germline V gene, CDR1 is MNHEY and CDR2 is SVGAGI. The CDR3 runs to 14 residues. CDR3 loop: CASSGTSSYNEQFF. In DNA, the CDR3 is TGTGCCAGCAGTGGGACTAGCTCCTACAATGAGCAGTTCTTC.

The chain links TRBV20-1 to TRBJ1-2, with TRBD1 matching 9 bases. The V and J ends lost 1 base and 4 bases, in that order; junction bases with no gene match: 7. The CDR3 is 15 amino acids. Per the germline V gene, CDR1 is DFQATT and CDR2 is SNEGSKA (reference sequence). CDR3: CSARGHRGLGYGYTF. In nucleotides, the CDR3 is TGCAGTGCTAGAGGCCACAGGGGGCTCGGCTATGGCTACACCTTC.

On this clonotype itself: A single base separates this from a much larger clone, so it may be a read error. V is TRBV6-6 and J is TRBJ2-1; D is ambiguous. The CDR3 is 13 amino acids. CDR1 is MNHNY, CDR2 SVGAGI, per germline (reference sequence). The CDR3 spells CASSPRLDNDQFF. The CDR3 DNA is TGTGCCAGCAGTCCCCGACTCGACAATGACCAGTTCTTC.

This clonotype showed up just a few times. CDR3 protein: CASSYSEADGGYTF. CDR3 nucleotide sequence: TGTGCCAGCAGTTACTCAGAGGCCGATGGTGGCTACACCTTC. The chain has TRBV6-5 and TRBJ1-2; D not certain. CDR3 length equals 14 residues. Per germline, CDR1 MNHEY and CDR2 SVGAGI. Trimming cost V 0 bases and J 7 bases, with 12 bases left between them.

This clonotype was found a few times. The V gene is TRBV6-5, the J gene TRBJ1-2; no firm D call. CDR1 is MNHEY, CDR2 SVGAGI, per germline. V lost 2 bases and J lost 7, with 5 bases in between. This CDR3 spans 11 amino acids. This chain's CDR3 is CASSYAPGYTF. Here the CDR3 DNA reads TGTGCCAGCAGTTACGCCCCTGGCTACACCTTC.

This clonotype appeared a few times. The rearrangement uses TRBV15 and TRBJ2-2; D gene uncertain. CDR1 and CDR2 from the germline V gene are LNHNV and YYDKDF (reference sequence). The germline V and J ends were trimmed by 4 bases and 6 bases, with 15 bases remaining between them. CDR3 size: 15 residues. The CDR3 nucleotides read TGTGCCACCAGCACCCTACGCGGCGGTTCCGGGGAGCTGTTTTTT. Translation: CATSTLRGGSGELFF.

This clonotype was observed a handful of times. The gene calls are TRBV27 and TRBJ1-6, with D possibly being TRBD1 (5 bases). The germline V gene has CDR1 MNHEY and CDR2 SMNVEV (reference sequence). The CDR3 loop spans 14 amino acids. V was trimmed by 6 bases and J by 9 bases, leaving 15 bases between them. The CDR3 region is CASRTGLEISPLHF. For the CDR3, the DNA is TGTGCCAGCAGGACGGGACTCGAAATTTCACCCCTCCACTTT.

This clonotype was recorded a few times. The chain links TRBV4-3 to TRBJ2-5, with 7 nucleotides matching TRBD2. Germline loops: CDR1 LGHNA, CDR2 YSLEER. J gave up 5 bases and V 1 base, and 1 base lay outside the gene matches. The CDR3 is 13 amino acids. The DNA of the CDR3 is TGCGCCAGCAGCCAAGTGGGGGGGGAGACCCAGTACTTC. It is translated as CASSQVGGETQYF.

The rearrangement uses TRBV4-1 and TRBJ2-4; tentative D call: TRBD1 (5 bases). Trimming cost V 0 bases and J 0 bases, with 15 bases left between them. There are 18 residues in the CDR3. The germline CDR1 and CDR2 sequences are MGHRA and YSYEKL. In DNA form, the CDR3 reads TGCGCCAGCAGCCAAGATAAGGGGCTGTCGGTAGCCAAAAACATTCAGTACTTC. It is translated as CASSQDKGLSVAKNIQYF.

In this sample, this clonotype turned up many times. J is TRBJ1-1 and V is TRBV7-9, with 9 positions matching TRBD1. From germline, CDR1 is SEHNR and CDR2 FQNEAQ (reference sequence). V lost 5 bases to trimming and J lost 5 bases; unmatched junction nucleotides: 12. CDR3 length equals 16 residues. The CDR3 DNA is TGTGCCAGCAGCCTTATAACAGGGGGCTCCCGGACTGAAGCTTTCTTT. Its protein product is CASSLITGGSRTEAFF.

This clonotype was seen many times. The chain combines TRBV20-1 with TRBJ2-7; D gene ambiguous. V lost 6 bases, J lost 5 bases, and 14 bases lay in between. The CDR3 is 12 residues long. Looked up from germline, CDR1 is DFQATT and CDR2 is SNEGSKA (reference sequence). CDR3 nucleotides: TGCAGTGCCCCCCTAAATGGCAACGAGCAGTACTTC. Translation: CSAPLNGNEQYF.

This clonotype was observed at least ten times. Here the CDR3 DNA reads TGCGCCAGCAGCCAACACGGACAGGGAAATTCACCCCTCCACTTT. Protein: CASSQHGQGNSPLHF. This chain connects TRBV4-3 to TRBJ1-6; 8 nucleotides agree with TRBD1. CDR3 size: 15 residues. Germline CDR1 and CDR2: LGHNA and YSLEER. The V and J ends lost 2 bases and 7 bases, in that order; junction bases with no gene match: 4.

This clonotype was found a few times. The chain links TRBV4-1 to TRBJ2-7, with a weak D call TRBD1 (6 bases). Germline V gives CDR1 MGHRA, CDR2 YSYEKL. V gave up 0 bases and J gave up 3 bases, with 9 bases separating them. The CDR3 sequence is 14 residues long. CDR3 coding DNA: TGCGCCAGCAGCCAAGATCAGGGGAACTACGAGCAGTACTTC. Residues: CASSQDQGNYEQYF.

This clonotype occurred a few times. The rearrangement uses TRBV2 and TRBJ1-2; 8 nucleotides align to TRBD1. CDR3 size: 13 residues. Germline V CDR1 and CDR2: SNHLY, FYNNEI. V gave up 6 bases and J gave up 4 bases; unmatched junction bases: 4. CDR3 sequence: CASRDREGYGYTF. The DNA for the CDR3 is TGTGCCAGCAGGGACAGGGAGGGCTATGGCTACACCTTC.

This clonotype was detected only a few times. V and J are TRBV6-1 and TRBJ2-5, with a tentative D call TRBD1 (5 bases). The CDR3 loop spans 14 amino acids. Trimming took 1 base from V and 5 from J, leaving 11 bases between them. Per germline, CDR1 MNHNS and CDR2 SASEGT. CDR3 nucleotides: TGTGCCAGCAGTGAAGGCGCAGGGTGGGAGACCCAGTACTTC. It yields the protein CASSEGAGWETQYF.

This clonotype was detected a few times. The chain uses TRBV6-5 and TRBJ1-5; D is unclear. The germline V gene has CDR1 MNHEY and CDR2 SVGAGI. CDR3 size: 13 residues. Trimming removed 5 bases at V and 2 bases at J, with 7 bases between. The CDR3 reads CASSPTGNQPQHF. Here the CDR3 DNA reads TGTGCCAGCAGTCCAACAGGCAATCAGCCCCAGCATTTT.

The rearrangement links TRBV12-3 or TRBV12-4 to TRBJ2-5; 11 bases are shared with TRBD2. The CDR3 extends over 14 amino acids. J was trimmed by 4 bases and V by 7 bases; bases with no gene match: 5. The CDR3: CASTLAGERETQYF. CDR3 nucleotide sequence: TGTGCCAGCACACTAGCGGGGGAGAGAGAGACCCAGTACTTC.

The chain links TRBV7-2 to TRBJ2-7, with D perhaps matching TRBD2 (5 bases). The CDR3 runs 14 residues. From germline, CDR1 is SGHTA and CDR2 FQGNSA. The V gene lost 1 base and the J gene lost 3 bases, with 10 bases spanning the gap. The DNA of the CDR3 is TGTGCCAGCAGCTTAGTCGATCGGGGCTACGAGCAGTACGTC. Translated: CASSLVDRGYEQYV.

This clonotype occurred a few times. CDR3 DNA sequence: TGCAGCGTTAGGGACCGCAACACCGGGGAGCTGTTTTTT. It translates to CSVRDRNTGELFF. This chain joins TRBV29-1 and TRBJ2-2; D might be TRBD1 or TRBD2, each matching 5 bases. The V and J ends lost 5 bases and 2 bases respectively, with 9 bases between them. The CDR3 is 13 residues long. Looked up from germline, CDR1 is SQVTM and CDR2 is ANQGSEA.

There are a few counts of this clonotype. This chain's CDR3 is CASSLGGQGVADTQYF. Here the CDR3 DNA reads TGCGCCAGCAGCTTGGGGGGTCAGGGGGTCGCAGATACGCAGTATTTT. The chain employs TRBV5-1 and TRBJ2-3, with TRBD1 matching 7 bases. The CDR3 consists of 16 residues. The germline CDR1 and CDR2 sequences are SGHRS and YFSETQ. J lost 4 bases, V lost 0 bases, and 8 bases had no gene match. The full variable domain, with the rest looked up from reference TRBV5-1 and TRBJ2-3, is KAGVTQTPRYLIKTRGQQVTLSCSPISGHRSVSWYQQTPGQGLQFLFEYFSETQRNKGNFPGRFSGRQFSNSRSEMNVSTLELGDSALYLCASSLGGQGVADTQYFGPGTRLTVL.

The J gene is TRBJ2-7, the V gene TRBV7-8, with 7 bases that match TRBD1. This CDR3 region has 13 residues. CDR1 SGHVS and CDR2 FQNEAQ come from the germline V gene. V lost 5 bases and J lost 2; bases outside the gene matches: 3. The CDR3 region has the DNA TGTGCCAGCAGCACGACAGGGACCTACGAGCAGTACGTC. Translated, it gives CASSTTGTYEQYV.

This clonotype was seen repeatedly, ten times or more. The CDR3 coding sequence is TGCGCCAGCAGCCCTCGGGGGGGCCTTCGGGAGCAGTACTTC. Protein: CASSPRGGLREQYF. V is TRBV4-3 and J is TRBJ2-7; 8 positions agree with TRBD2. Trimming cost V 4 bases and J 7 bases; bases outside gene matches: 9. The germline V gene encodes CDR1 LGHNA and CDR2 YSLEER. CDR3 size: 14 residues.

This clonotype was found many times. This chain joins TRBV29-1 and TRBJ2-7; D gene unclear. Per germline, CDR1 SQVTM and CDR2 ANQGSEA. V was trimmed by 5 bases and J by 1 base, leaving 12 bases between them. This CDR3 contains 13 residues. CDR3 sequence: CSVLSPRSYEQYF. The CDR3 DNA reads as TGCAGCGTTCTTAGTCCACGTTCCTACGAGCAGTACTTC.

The J gene is TRBJ2-1, the V gene TRBV15; D is undetermined. The CDR3 has 15 amino acids. Trimming cost V 7 bases and J 8 bases, with 21 bases left between them. Germline V lookup: CDR1 LNHNV, CDR2 YYDKDF (reference sequence). The CDR3 is CATKPVRRVTDEQFF. CDR3 nucleotides: TGTGCCACCAAGCCCGTTCGGCGAGTCACCGATGAGCAGTTCTTC.